Listed below are T cell receptor beta chains from one sample, sequenced in a study of T cells after yellow fever vaccination. TCRdb re-derived calls from the 5' RACE reads in MiXCR, one entry per CDR3 protein. Of approximately 96,000 distinct CDR3 sequences in the sample, more than 7.5% were seen once. The sample in question was CD8+ T cells not binding an NS4B(214-222) dextramer, sorted from PBMCs, obtained around 15 days after the first yellow fever vaccination. These receptors were collected from a young man who received the YFV17D yellow fever vaccine. Each CDR3 is given with its conserved first and last residue. D genes are given only for firm matches. A clone size is listed for some rows: how often the clone was seen (once, few, many), or a class if it is expanded.

V	J	size	D	CDR3	DNA
TRBV15	TRBJ2-3	NA	NA	CATSRMGGGTDTQYF	TGTGCCACCAGCAGAATGGGGGGCGGCACAGATACGCAGTATTTT
TRBV2	TRBJ2-1	few	TRBD2	CASSGRGRTSGGNEQFF	TGTGCCAGCAGCGGCAGAGGAAGGACTAGCGGGGGCAATGAGCAGTTCTTC
TRBV4-3	TRBJ2-7	NA	TRBD2	CASSQDGGGYEQYF	TGCGCCAGCAGCCAAGACGGGGGGGGGTACGAGCAGTACTTC
TRBV5-6	TRBJ2-1	few	TRBD1	CASSLRDRGRMGNEQFF	TGTGCCAGCAGTCTCCGGGACAGGGGCCGGATGGGAAATGAGCAGTTCTTC
TRBV7-2	TRBJ1-5	few	NA	CASTPDFSNQPQHF	TGTGCCAGCACCCCAGACTTTAGCAATCAGCCCCAGCATTTT
TRBV20-1	TRBJ2-7	NA	NA	CSARGDGPYEQYF	TGCAGTGCTAGAGGGGACGGACCCTACGAGCAGTACTTC
TRBV13	TRBJ1-6	NA	TRBD1	CASSRQGQGHSPLHF	TGTGCCAGCAGCCGGCAAGGACAGGGCCATTCACCCCTCCACTTT
TRBV27	TRBJ2-1	NA	TRBD2	CASSFSGGAYNEQFF	TGTGCCAGCAGCTTTAGCGGGGGGGCGTACAATGAGCAGTTCTTC
TRBV27	TRBJ2-7	many	TRBD1	CASGTGTGGYEQYF	TGTGCCAGCGGAACCGGGACAGGGGGTTACGAGCAGTACTTC
TRBV11-2	TRBJ2-2	few	NA	CASSLDINTGELFF	TGTGCCAGCAGCTTAGATATCAACACCGGGGAGCTGTTTTTT
TRBV18	TRBJ1-1	many	NA	CASSPIFRASNTEAFF	TGTGCCAGCTCACCCATATTCAGGGCGTCGAACACTGAAGCTTTCTTT
TRBV14	TRBJ1-2	NA	NA	CASSQDLGGGYGYTF	TGTGCCAGCAGCCAAGATCTCGGCGGAGGCTATGGCTACACCTTC
TRBV9	TRBJ2-3	few	NA	CASSLPSQVPSTDTQYF	TGTGCCAGCAGCCTCCCGTCACAGGTACCTAGCACAGATACGCAGTATTTT
TRBV2	TRBJ2-5	few	NA	CASSEGQGRYQETQYF	TGTGCCAGCAGTGAAGGGCAGGGTCGGTACCAAGAGACCCAGTACTTC
TRBV5-8	TRBJ1-4	NA	NA	CASSPMLAIATNEKLFF	TGTGCCAGCAGCCCCATGCTGGCGATTGCAACTAATGAAAAACTGTTTTTT
TRBV18	TRBJ2-2	few	TRBD1	CASSPYRQGADTGELFF	TGTGCCAGCTCACCATATCGACAGGGGGCGGACACCGGGGAGCTGTTTTTT
TRBV28	TRBJ1-5	few	NA	CASSWEVYQPQHF	TGTGCCAGCAGCTGGGAAGTTTATCAGCCCCAGCATTTT
TRBV3-1	TRBJ1-1	NA	NA	CACSQETGVNTEAFF	TGTGCCTGCAGCCAAGAGACGGGGGTGAACACTGAAGCTTTCTTT
TRBV12-3/TRBV12-4	TRBJ1-3	few	NA	CASSRDTDSGNTIYF	TGTGCCAGCAGTCGCGACACGGACTCTGGAAACACCATATATTTT
TRBV6-4	TRBJ2-5	few	NA	CASSDSNAGSTLRVQETQYF	TGTGCCAGCAGTGACTCGAATGCGGGCAGTACCCTTCGCGTTCAAGAGACCCAGTACTTC
TRBV7-9	TRBJ1-1	NA	TRBD1	CASSNPGQGPNTEAFF	TGTGCCAGCAGCAATCCGGGACAGGGGCCGAACACTGAAGCTTTCTTT
TRBV12-3/TRBV12-4	TRBJ2-3	NA	NA	CASSLGLYTQYF	TGTGCCAGCAGTTTGGGACTGTATACGCAGTATTTT
TRBV29-1	TRBJ1-2	few	NA	CSVRTAFIDGYTF	TGCAGCGTTAGGACAGCCTTTATCGATGGCTACACCTTC
TRBV27	TRBJ2-3	few	TRBD2	CASSLSYPGLAGGSTDTQYF	TGTGCCAGCAGTTTATCGTACCCGGGACTAGCGGGGGGAAGCACAGATACGCAGTATTTT
TRBV29-1	TRBJ2-7	few	NA	CSVEGRSYEQYF	TGCAGCGTTGAGGGCAGATCCTACGAGCAGTACTTC
TRBV5-5	TRBJ2-1	few	TRBD1	CASSPLMGQNNEQFF	TGTGCCAGCAGCCCCCTCATGGGACAGAACAATGAGCAGTTCTTC